This entry lists 18 T cell receptor beta chains sequenced from one sample in a study of T cell responses to AZD1222 COVID-19 vaccine. This table comes from immunoSEQ multiplex PCR, and its TCRdb copy is limited to in-frame clones, with some not included. This table holds 150,000 or so clones, 90% to 95% found once. The source material was peripheral blood, sampled on day 0 of AZD1222 vaccination. All receptors come from an adult in good health.

The chain links TRBV27 to TRBJ2-7; 9 bases agree with TRBD1. The CDR3 runs 15 residues. CDR1 and CDR2 from the germline V gene are MNHEY and SMNVEV (reference sequence). The J segment lost 3 bases and the V segment lost 5 bases, leaving 8 bases of the junction unmatched. CDR3 coding DNA: TGTGCCAGCAGTCCAAGGAGGACAGGGGACTACGAGCAGTACTTC. Residues: CASSPRRTGDYEQYF.

The chain employs TRBV12-3 or TRBV12-4 and TRBJ1-5; D remains ambiguous. The length of the CDR3 is 13 residues. V shed 0 bases and J shed 4 bases, with 4 bases lying between them. The CDR3 sequence is CASSLAGNQPQHF. The DNA for the CDR3 is TGTGCCAGCAGTTTAGCGGGAAATCAGCCCCAGCATTTT.

The rearrangement links TRBV7-9 to TRBJ1-1; a possible D gene is TRBD1 (6 bases). This CDR3 spans 14 amino acids. Germline CDR1 and CDR2: SEHNR and FQNEAQ (reference sequence). V was pared by 4 bases and J by 1 base, with 10 bases between. CDR3 DNA: TGTGCCAGCAGCTCAATGACAGGGAACACTGAAGCTTTCTTT. Translation: CASSSMTGNTEAFF.

This clone is a singleton in its sample. The chain combines TRBV5-1 with TRBJ1-1; no clear D. V was shortened by 3 bases and J by 4 bases, with 10 bases between the two germline ends. The CDR3 covers 13 residues. The germline V gene has CDR1 SGHRS and CDR2 YFSETQ. For the CDR3, the DNA is TGCGCCAGCAGCTCGGGTGTGGGCACTGAAGCTTTCTTT. Its protein product is CASSSGVGTEAFF.

This clone was counted a single time. The chain links TRBV15 to TRBJ1-4; D is ambiguous. CDR1 is LNHNV, CDR2 YYDKDF, per germline (reference sequence). The CDR3 has 18 residues. Trimming removed 0 bases at V and 8 bases at J, with 22 bases between. The CDR3 bases are TGTGCCACCAGCAGAGATACGGTTATGATTGGGCAGAACGAAAAACTGTTTTTT. Its protein is CATSRDTVMIGQNEKLFF. Full variable domain (outside the CDR3, taken from reference TRBV15 and TRBJ1-4): DAMVIQNPRYQVTQFGKPVTLSCSQTLNHNVMYWYQQKSSQAPKLLFHYYDKDFNNEADTPDNFQSRRPNTSFCFLDIRSPGLGDTAMYLCATSRDTVMIGQNEKLFFGSGTQLSVL.

V and J are TRBV5-1 and TRBJ2-7; 7 bases agree with TRBD2. This CDR3 is built from 14 residues. The germline CDR1 and CDR2 sequences are SGHRS and YFSETQ. Trimming removed 0 bases from V and 2 bases from J; junction bases left unmatched: 2. The CDR3 loop is CASSLGTSPYEQYF. The DNA for the CDR3 is TGCGCCAGCAGCTTGGGGACTAGTCCCTACGAGCAGTACTTC.

This chain's CDR3 is CASSLARGATGTYEQYF. DNA for the CDR3: TGTGCCAGCAGCTTAGCGAGAGGAGCCACTGGGACATACGAGCAGTACTTC. The chain is built from TRBV7-2 and TRBJ2-7; maybe TRBD1 (6 bases). The CDR3 spans 17 residues. The V gene lost 0 bases and the J gene lost 4 bases, with 19 bases spanning the gap. Germline values: CDR1 SGHTA, CDR2 FQGNSA.

The chain employs TRBV5-6 and TRBJ2-1; the D gene is possibly TRBD2 (5 bases). CDR1 is SGHDT, CDR2 YYEEEE, per germline. V was cut by 3 bases and J by 13 bases, with 17 bases left in between. The CDR3 consists of 13 residues. CDR3 sequence: CASSSKHPGSQFF. DNA for the CDR3: TGTGCCAGCAGCTCCAAACATCCGGGATCTCAGTTCTTC.

The chain recombines TRBV19 with TRBJ2-3, with 9 bases identical to TRBD1. Germline CDR1 and CDR2: LNHDA and SQIVND (reference sequence). The junction had 7 bases not matched to a gene; V was cut back by 9 bases and J by 3 bases. The CDR3 runs 14 residues. CDR3: CASGNRGLTDTQYF. In DNA form, the CDR3 reads TGTGCCAGCGGAAACAGGGGGCTGACAGATACGCAGTATTTT.

The chain carries TRBV19 and TRBJ2-7; 10 bases map to TRBD2. The V gene end was trimmed by 5 bases and the J gene end by 6 bases; junction bases not matched to a gene: 19. CDR3 length equals 18 residues. Germline CDR1 and CDR2: LNHDA and SQIVND (reference sequence). The CDR3 sequence: CASSSQARRTSGKGEQYF. In DNA, the CDR3 is TGTGCCAGTAGTTCACAAGCCCGCAGGACTAGCGGTAAAGGCGAGCAGTACTTC.

The gene calls are TRBV5-1 and TRBJ2-2, with D maybe TRBD2 (5 bases). The ends were cut back, 5 bases at V and 2 bases at J, with 13 bases in the middle. In germline, CDR1 is SGHRS, CDR2 YFSETQ. This CDR3 has 15 residues. CDR3 in DNA: TGCGCCAGCAGGGAGGCGGCAGGCAACACCGGGGAGCTGTTTTTT. This gives the protein CASREAAGNTGELFF.

The chain carries TRBV27 and TRBJ2-7; D is uncertain. Trimming removed 6 bases at V and 0 bases at J, with 9 bases between. Germline V gene sequence: CDR1 MNHEY, CDR2 SMNVEV (reference sequence). The CDR3 is 13 residues long. In DNA, the CDR3 is TGTGCCAGCAGATTTCTTATCTCCTACGAGCAGTACTTC. Translated: CASRFLISYEQYF.

This rearrangement joins TRBV28 to TRBJ1-5; D ambiguous. Trimming left V 6 bases short and J 3 bases short, with 9 bases between. The CDR3 is 13 residues long. CDR1 MDHEN and CDR2 SYDVKM come from the germline V gene. CDR3 residues: CASRNNYNQPQHF. The CDR3 DNA reads TGTGCCAGCAGGAATAATTACAATCAGCCCCAGCATTTT.

The chain carries TRBV6-4 and TRBJ2-7; 8 bases match TRBD2. CDR3 length: 15 residues. Trimming cost V 0 bases and J 5 bases; bases outside gene matches: 6. Per germline, CDR1 MRHNA and CDR2 SNTAGT. The CDR3 sequence: CASSDSPAGVDEQYF. CDR3 nucleotides: TGTGCCAGCAGTGACTCCCCAGCGGGAGTTGACGAGCAGTACTTC.

This clone has more than one count but fewer than ten. The CDR3 region has the DNA TGTGCCAGCTCGTCGGGACAGGGAAAGACCTACGAGCAGTACTTC. This codes for CASSSGQGKTYEQYF. V usage is TRBV18 and J usage is TRBJ2-7; 9 bases agree with TRBD1. V was pared by 6 bases and J by 2 bases, with 8 bases of the junction left unmatched. The CDR3 length is 15 residues. Germline CDR1 and CDR2: KGHSH and LQKENI.

The chain is built from TRBV13 and TRBJ2-5; possible D gene TRBD2, 5 bases. There are 16 residues in the CDR3. V lost 5 bases and J 3 bases, leaving 19 bases between the germline ends. Germline values: CDR1 PRHDT, CDR2 FYEKMQ (reference sequence). As DNA, the CDR3 is TGTGCCAGCAGCCCTCAGGATCCAGCGGCTAAAGAGACCCAGTACTTC. It codes for CASSPQDPAAKETQYF.

J is TRBJ1-1 and V is TRBV5-1; 9 nucleotides agree with TRBD1. CDR1 is SGHRS and CDR2 is YFSETQ in the germline V gene. V shed 4 bases and J 1 base; nucleotides not matched to a gene: 8. This CDR3 has 16 residues. CDR3 amino acids: CASSPPGTGTNTEAFF. CDR3 coding DNA: TGCGCCAGCAGCCCGCCCGGGACAGGGACGAACACTGAAGCTTTCTTT.

The chain couples TRBV6-5 to TRBJ1-5; 8 bases fit TRBD1. From germline, CDR1 is MNHEY and CDR2 SVGAGI. The CDR3 contains 14 residues. V shed 8 bases and J 3 bases; nucleotides not matched to a gene: 6. For the CDR3, the DNA is TGTGCCAGCGGCAACAGGGGGGTCAATCAGCCCCAGCATTTT. Translated: CASGNRGVNQPQHF.